This paragraph reports one T cell receptor (beta chain). What it binds is not known. Only in-frame clones appear in the TCRdb table, and some are missing; sequencing was by immunoSEQ multiplex PCR. The sample lists approximately 75,000 clones, 90% occurring once. The data belong to a study of OX40 agonist ivuxolimab in advanced cancers. Study in general: Age averaged around 60 years (range roughly 23 to 79), and 82.7% were male.

The CDR3 loop spans 18 amino acids. The V gene end was trimmed by 5 bases and the J gene end by 2 bases; junction bases not matched to a gene: 16. In germline, CDR1 is SGHTA, CDR2 FQGNSA. Points from the study as a whole: Expanded clones belonging to CD8+ T cells outnumbered, on average, those of CD4+.

This receptor was obtained from an adult with an advanced solid tumor such as melanoma, head and neck, liver or kidney cancer. The chain is built from TRBV7-2 and TRBJ2-3; 7 nucleotides align to TRBD2. The sample consisted of CD4+ or CD8+ T cells sorted from blood, taken in a trial of the OX40 agonist ivuxolimab. CDR3 in DNA: TGTGCCAGCAGCCCCCGGAGCCCCGGGGGGATAATCACAGATACGCAGTATTTT. Its translation is CASSPRSPGGIITDTQYF.